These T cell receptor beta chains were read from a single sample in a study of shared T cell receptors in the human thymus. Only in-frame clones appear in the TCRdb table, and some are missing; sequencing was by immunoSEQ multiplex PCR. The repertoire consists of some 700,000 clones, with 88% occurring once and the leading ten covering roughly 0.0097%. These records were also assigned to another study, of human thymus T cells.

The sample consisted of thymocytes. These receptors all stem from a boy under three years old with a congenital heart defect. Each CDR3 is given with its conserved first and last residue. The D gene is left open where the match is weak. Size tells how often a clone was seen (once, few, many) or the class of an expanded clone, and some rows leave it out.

CDR3nt: TGTGCCAGCAGTGAAAGCGGGAGTGGGGCCAACGTCCTGACTTTC
CDR3aa: CASSESGSGANVLTF
d_gene: TRBD2
j_gene: TRBJ2-6
v_gene: TRBV25-1
abundance: -

CDR3nt: TGTGCCAGTAGTCCCCGGACTCTACTAAGCAGCGAAAAACTGTTTTTT
CDR3aa: CASSPRTLLSSEKLFF
d_gene: -
j_gene: TRBJ1-4
v_gene: TRBV19
abundance: -

CDR3nt: TGTGCCAGCAGTTACTCCTGGCTAGCGGACAATGAGCAGTTCTTC
CDR3aa: CASSYSWLADNEQFF
d_gene: TRBD2
j_gene: TRBJ2-1
v_gene: TRBV6-6
abundance: -

CDR3nt: TGTGCCAGTAGTACAGGGACAGAGCGGAACACCATATATTTT
CDR3aa: CASSTGTERNTIYF
d_gene: TRBD1
j_gene: TRBJ1-3
v_gene: TRBV19
abundance: few

CDR3nt: TGTGCCAGCAGCTTAACAGGGGGCGTACCTTTCTTT
CDR3aa: CASSLTGGVPFF
d_gene: TRBD1
j_gene: TRBJ1-1
v_gene: TRBV7-3
abundance: -

CDR3nt: TGCGCCAGCACCCTGGGGGCGGGAGGCACCGGGGAGCTGTTTTTT
CDR3aa: CASTLGAGGTGELFF
d_gene: TRBD2
j_gene: TRBJ2-2
v_gene: TRBV5-1
abundance: once

CDR3nt: TGTGCTAGTGGTTTGGTACCAATGGGACAGTTCGAGGGCAATCAGCCCCAGCATTTT
CDR3aa: CASGLVPMGQFEGNQPQHF
d_gene: TRBD1
j_gene: TRBJ1-5
v_gene: TRBV12-5
abundance: -

CDR3nt: TGTGCCACCAGCAGACGCGCCCCCAGGGTCGGAGAGACCCAGTACTTC
CDR3aa: CATSRRAPRVGETQYF
d_gene: -
j_gene: TRBJ2-5
v_gene: TRBV15
abundance: -

CDR3nt: TGTGCCAGCAGTGAAGGGGCGGTAGCCAAAAACATTCAGTACTTC
CDR3aa: CASSEGAVAKNIQYF
d_gene: -
j_gene: TRBJ2-4
v_gene: TRBV25-1
abundance: -

CDR3nt: TGTGCCAGCAGCTCGAGGAGGTGCTACAGGGTGAACACTGAAGCTTTCTTT
CDR3aa: CASSSRRCYRVNTEAFF
d_gene: -
j_gene: TRBJ1-1
v_gene: TRBV5-6
abundance: -

CDR3nt: TGTGCAAGTCGCTTAAGAGACGACAGGGCCTTTAACTATGGCTACACCTTC
CDR3aa: CASRLRDDRAFNYGYTF
d_gene: -
j_gene: TRBJ1-2
v_gene: TRBV12-2
abundance: -

CDR3nt: TGTGCCAGCGTCCCCCGGGCCTACGAGCAGTACTTC
CDR3aa: CASVPRAYEQYF
d_gene: -
j_gene: TRBJ2-7
v_gene: TRBV6-1
abundance: once

CDR3nt: TGTGCCAGCAGTGGGCACAGGGGGCTCTACGAGCAGTACTTC
CDR3aa: CASSGHRGLYEQYF
d_gene: TRBD1
j_gene: TRBJ2-7
v_gene: TRBV25-1
abundance: -

CDR3nt: TGTGCCAGCAGTCTCGACGGACTAGCGGGAGGACGGCAGTACTTC
CDR3aa: CASSLDGLAGGRQYF
d_gene: TRBD2
j_gene: TRBJ2-7
v_gene: TRBV27
abundance: -

CDR3nt: TGTGCCAGCAGCGTAGACGGGGGTGGGGCCAACGTCCTGACTTTC
CDR3aa: CASSVDGGGANVLTF
d_gene: -
j_gene: TRBJ2-6
v_gene: TRBV9
abundance: -

CDR3nt: TGCGCCAGCAGCCTAAAACTCGGCGGGCCCACTGAAGCTTTCTTT
CDR3aa: CASSLKLGGPTEAFF
d_gene: -
j_gene: TRBJ1-1
v_gene: TRBV4-3
abundance: once

CDR3nt: TGTGCCAGCAGCCCTAGCTCCTACGAGCAGTACTTC
CDR3aa: CASSPSSYEQYF
d_gene: -
j_gene: TRBJ2-7
v_gene: TRBV7-9
abundance: -

CDR3nt: TGTGCCAGCAGTAGGCGGCAGCTCTACGAGCAGTACTTC
CDR3aa: CASSRRQLYEQYF
d_gene: -
j_gene: TRBJ2-7
v_gene: TRBV5-5
abundance: -

CDR3nt: TGCGCCAGCAGCCAGGGGGTCTGGGGGACTAGCGATACCTACGAGCAGTACTTC
CDR3aa: CASSQGVWGTSDTYEQYF
d_gene: TRBD2
j_gene: TRBJ2-7
v_gene: TRBV4-3
abundance: -

CDR3nt: TGTGCCAGCAGCCCCTGGACAGCGAACACTGAAGCTTTCTTT
CDR3aa: CASSPWTANTEAFF
d_gene: -
j_gene: TRBJ1-1
v_gene: TRBV11-3
abundance: -

CDR3nt: TGTGCCAGCAAACCGGACCCCGCCCCAGGTCCTAGCGGGTACCTGAATGAGCAGTTCTTC
CDR3aa: CASKPDPAPGPSGYLNEQFF
d_gene: TRBD2
j_gene: TRBJ2-1
v_gene: TRBV11-3
abundance: -

CDR3nt: TGTGCCAGCAGCAAAGTGGGCCGGGACAGGGACACAGATACGCAGTATTTT
CDR3aa: CASSKVGRDRDTDTQYF
d_gene: -
j_gene: TRBJ2-3
v_gene: TRBV21-1
abundance: few

CDR3nt: TGCAGCGTCACGCTCCCCAGGGGGCGAGACGAAAACGGCAATGAGCAGTTCTTC
CDR3aa: CSVTLPRGRDENGNEQFF
d_gene: TRBD1
j_gene: TRBJ2-1
v_gene: TRBV29-1
abundance: -

CDR3nt: TGTGCCAGCAGCCTCCAAAGTAGCGGGAAAGATACGCAGTATTTT
CDR3aa: CASSLQSSGKDTQYF
d_gene: TRBD2
j_gene: TRBJ2-3
v_gene: TRBV7-2
abundance: -

CDR3nt: TGCGCCAGCAGCTTCCTGGGGAGCGATACGCAGTATTTT
CDR3aa: CASSFLGSDTQYF
d_gene: -
j_gene: TRBJ2-3
v_gene: TRBV5-1
abundance: -

CDR3nt: TGCAGCGCTACGTGGGACAGCCTCACAGATACGCAGTATTTT
CDR3aa: CSATWDSLTDTQYF
d_gene: TRBD1
j_gene: TRBJ2-3
v_gene: TRBV29-1
abundance: -

CDR3nt: TGTGCCAGCAGTGACCAGGGGTATAGCAATCAGCCCCAGCATTTT
CDR3aa: CASSDQGYSNQPQHF
d_gene: -
j_gene: TRBJ1-5
v_gene: TRBV6-1
abundance: -

CDR3nt: TGCGCCAGCAGCCAAGAAACCCGCCTAGACCTAGCCAAAAACATTCAGTACTTC
CDR3aa: CASSQETRLDLAKNIQYF
d_gene: -
j_gene: TRBJ2-4
v_gene: TRBV4-3
abundance: -

CDR3nt: TGTGCCAGCAGCTCCCGGCCTCGCGGGAGGGAGCAGTTCTTC
CDR3aa: CASSSRPRGREQFF
d_gene: TRBD2
j_gene: TRBJ2-1
v_gene: TRBV13
abundance: -

CDR3nt: TGCGCCAGCAGTGCCTCCGCGGTCGGATCGAGCTACGAGCAGTACTTC
CDR3aa: CASSASAVGSSYEQYF
d_gene: -
j_gene: TRBJ2-7
v_gene: TRBV10-2
abundance: -

CDR3nt: TGCGCCAGCAGCCAAGACCCCAAAACTAGCGGGAGGGCCGGGAACGAGCAGTACTTC
CDR3aa: CASSQDPKTSGRAGNEQYF
d_gene: TRBD2
j_gene: TRBJ2-7
v_gene: TRBV4-1
abundance: -

CDR3nt: TGTGCCAGTAGTATGGACAGAGGTTCTCAAGAGACCCAGTACTTC
CDR3aa: CASSMDRGSQETQYF
d_gene: -
j_gene: TRBJ2-5
v_gene: TRBV19
abundance: -

CDR3nt: TGTGCCAGCAGCCAAGATATAGACTTCCCGAGGGTAGGCAATGAGCAGTTCTTC
CDR3aa: CASSQDIDFPRVGNEQFF
d_gene: -
j_gene: TRBJ2-1
v_gene: TRBV4-2
abundance: -

CDR3nt: TGTGCCAGCAGCTTATCCGGGGATCTTAGAAACACCATATATTTT
CDR3aa: CASSLSGDLRNTIYF
d_gene: -
j_gene: TRBJ1-3
v_gene: TRBV5-4
abundance: -

CDR3nt: TGTGCCAGCAGCTTGGCCAGGGCCCGGTGGGGCTACACCTTC
CDR3aa: CASSLARARWGYTF
d_gene: -
j_gene: TRBJ1-2
v_gene: TRBV5-4
abundance: -

CDR3nt: TGTGCCAGCAGTTACATCTCTAGGATGGGGGAGCTGTTTTTT
CDR3aa: CASSYISRMGELFF
d_gene: -
j_gene: TRBJ2-2
v_gene: TRBV6-5
abundance: -

CDR3nt: TGTGCCTGGATGGGGACAGGGGGGCGTAATCAGCCCCAGCATTTT
CDR3aa: CAWMGTGGRNQPQHF
d_gene: TRBD1
j_gene: TRBJ1-5
v_gene: TRBV30
abundance: -

CDR3nt: TGTGCCAGCACCCGGGAGAATGAGCAGTTCTTC
CDR3aa: CASTRENEQFF
d_gene: -
j_gene: TRBJ2-1
v_gene: TRBV27
abundance: -

CDR3nt: TGCAGCGTTGTGGCCGAACACACCCAACAAGAGACCCAGTACTTC
CDR3aa: CSVVAEHTQQETQYF
d_gene: -
j_gene: TRBJ2-5
v_gene: TRBV29-1
abundance: once

CDR3nt: TGTGCCAGCAGCGACGGGACTAGCGGGAACAGCACAGATACGCAGTATTTT
CDR3aa: CASSDGTSGNSTDTQYF
d_gene: TRBD2
j_gene: TRBJ2-3
v_gene: TRBV7-8
abundance: -

CDR3nt: TGTGCCAGTAGTCCTAGCGGGAGGAGGGGCACAGATACGCAGTATTTT
CDR3aa: CASSPSGRRGTDTQYF
d_gene: TRBD2
j_gene: TRBJ2-3
v_gene: TRBV19
abundance: -

CDR3nt: TGCGCCAGCAGCCAAGATCCAGCGCTTGAAATGGCGTCCTACAATGAGCAGTTCTTC
CDR3aa: CASSQDPALEMASYNEQFF
d_gene: -
j_gene: TRBJ2-1
v_gene: TRBV4-3
abundance: once

CDR3nt: TGCAGCGTAGAAGGGGGCGGGAAGACCCAGTACTTC
CDR3aa: CSVEGGGKTQYF
d_gene: -
j_gene: TRBJ2-5
v_gene: TRBV29-1
abundance: -

CDR3nt: TGTGCCAGCAGGGGGGACAGAACGGCAACTAATGAAAAACTGTTTTTT
CDR3aa: CASRGDRTATNEKLFF
d_gene: TRBD1
j_gene: TRBJ1-4
v_gene: TRBV27
abundance: -

CDR3nt: TGTGCCATCAGTGAGCCTCTAGGGGGCCGTTCCCCTCTCTATGAGCAGTTCTTC
CDR3aa: CAISEPLGGRSPLYEQFF
d_gene: TRBD1
j_gene: TRBJ2-1
v_gene: TRBV10-3
abundance: -

CDR3nt: TGTGCCAGCAGGCTAGCGGGAGGTACTGGTGAGCAGTTCTTC
CDR3aa: CASRLAGGTGEQFF
d_gene: TRBD2
j_gene: TRBJ2-1
v_gene: TRBV27
abundance: -